This entry concerns a single TCR beta chain. The record originates from a study of shared clonotypes between healthy human individuals. There are 12 residues in the CDR3. The V and J ends lost 3 bases and 7 bases respectively, with 10 bases between them. Germline lookup yields CDR1 SGHRS and CDR2 YFSETQ. Libraries were prepared by immunoSEQ multiplex PCR; TCRdb keeps only in-frame clonotypes and omits some of them. The sample lists fewer than 1.6 million clones; approximately 98.5% were seen once. The sequencing sample was made of naive CD4+ T cells sorted from blood. Regarding subset: CD45RA+ positively selected. The sequence derives from a man aged 30 to 39 in good health. The chain combines TRBV5-1 with TRBJ1-2; tentative D call: TRBD1 (6 bases). CDR3 bases: TGCGCCAGCAGCTCAGGGGTGGGTGGCTACACCTTC. Translating it yields CASSSGVGGYTF.